The 21 T cell receptor beta chains below were found in one sample sequenced in a study of response to subunit inactivated influenza vaccine. One entry per CDR3 protein results from TCRdb running MiXCR on the RT-PCR reads. The repertoire includes about 530,000 distinct CDR3 sequences, about 11% of them detected once, and 9.5% to 13% sits in the top ten. The starting material was PBMCs from blood, obtained on the day of vaccination. The receptors were sampled from a man aged 50-59 years who received an inactivated influenza vaccine.

V usage is TRBV28 and J usage is TRBJ1-5; tentatively, D is TRBD1 (6 bases). The CDR3 is made up of 17 amino acids. V shed 1 base and J shed 7 bases, with 20 bases lying between them. Germline loops: CDR1 MDHEN, CDR2 SYDVKM. CDR3 in DNA: TGTGCCAGCAGTTTATACTACAGGGTCGAGGGCAGGCAGCCCCAGCATTTT. Protein product: CASSLYYRVEGRQPQHF.

The rearrangement uses TRBV6-1 and TRBJ2-1, with D tentatively TRBD2 (6 bases). The CDR3 totals 15 residues. The germline V gene has CDR1 MNHNS and CDR2 SASEGT. V was pared by 7 bases and J by 12 bases, with 25 bases between. The CDR3 here is CASISVWGDFIGQFF. The CDR3 DNA reads as TGTGCCAGCATCTCTGTTTGGGGGGATTTTATTGGGCAGTTCTTC.

This clonotype has a count of ten or more. The gene calls are TRBV4-3 and TRBJ2-2; D gene ambiguous. Per the germline V gene, CDR1 is LGHNA and CDR2 is YSLEER. Trimming stripped 2 bases from V and 3 bases from J, with 4 bases between. The CDR3 loop spans 13 amino acids. The CDR3 loop reads CASSQTYTGELFF. DNA of the CDR3: TGCGCCAGCAGCCAAACCTACACCGGGGAGCTGTTTTTT.

The rearrangement links TRBV7-3 to TRBJ2-2, with 11 bases aligning to TRBD2. CDR3 length: 17 residues. Trimming at V came to 5 bases and at J to 4 bases, leaving 9 bases not matched to a gene. Germline V CDR1 and CDR2: SGHTA, FQGTGA. CDR3 amino acids: CASSPPGLAGGTGELFF. The CDR3 DNA is TGTGCCAGCAGCCCACCCGGGCTAGCGGGAGGCACCGGGGAGCTGTTTTTT.

Turning to this clonotype: A much larger clone differs from this one at a single base, so this may be a read error. The chain carries TRBV29-1 and TRBJ2-1, with 10 positions matching TRBD2. V was clipped by 4 bases and J by 6 bases; unmatched bases: 6. Germline V gene sequence: CDR1 SQVTM, CDR2 ANQGSEA. The CDR3 is 14 residues long. CDR3 loop: CSVVRLAGVNEQFF. Written as DNA, the CDR3 is TGCAGCGTTGTGAGGCTAGCGGGAGTCAATGAGCAGTTCTTC.

This clonotype has just a few counts. The chain combines TRBV5-8 with TRBJ2-3; no clear D gene. V lost 0 bases, J lost 0 bases, and 8 bases lay in between. CDR1 is SGHTS, CDR2 YDEGEE, per germline. The CDR3 runs 15 residues. CDR3 amino acids: CASSLGQMSTDTQYF. CDR3 sequence (DNA): TGTGCCAGCAGCTTGGGGCAGATGAGCACAGATACGCAGTATTTT.

This CDR3 is CASSLYERLAGAGDTQYF. CDR3 coding DNA: TGCGCCAGCAGCCTATACGAGAGACTAGCGGGGGCTGGGGATACGCAGTATTTT. This chain connects TRBV5-1 to TRBJ2-3; 12 bases align to TRBD2. This CDR3 has 18 amino acids. In germline, CDR1 is SGHRS, CDR2 YFSETQ. Germline trimming cut 4 bases from V and 6 bases from J; bases unmatched to any gene: 15. Combining the CDR3 with reference TRBV5-1 and TRBJ2-3 gives the whole variable domain KAGVTQTPRYLIKTRGQQVTLSCSPISGHRSVSWYQQTPGQGLQFLFEYFSETQRNKGNFPGRFSGRQFSNSRSEMNVSTLELGDSALYLCASSLYERLAGAGDTQYFGPGTRLTVL.

V is TRBV6-1 and J is TRBJ1-2; perhaps TRBD1 as D (6 bases). CDR3 length: 12 residues. V was trimmed by 5 bases and J by 6 bases, leaving 10 bases between them. Germline lookup yields CDR1 MNHNS and CDR2 SASEGT. For the CDR3, the DNA is TGTGCCAGCAGTATCCACAGGGATGGCTACACCTTC. Its translation: CASSIHRDGYTF.

This clonotype was counted many times. The chain employs TRBV20-1 and TRBJ2-7; D is uncertain. Trimming removed 1 base from V and 2 bases from J, with 6 bases in between. CDR1 and CDR2 (germline): DFQATT, SNEGSKA (reference sequence). This CDR3 is built from 12 residues. The CDR3: CSARGSPYEQYF. CDR3 nucleotide sequence: TGCAGTGCTAGAGGGAGCCCCTACGAGCAGTACTTC.

The V gene is TRBV3-1, the J gene TRBJ2-5; D possibly corresponds to TRBD2 (6 bases). Germline lookup yields CDR1 LGHDT and CDR2 YNNKEL (reference sequence). Between the trimmed V and J ends, which lost 0 bases and 5 bases, there was a span of 16 bases. This CDR3 region has 16 residues. The DNA of the CDR3 is TGTGCCAGCAGCCAAGAGCGGCTCGCGGGGTCCGAGACCCAGTACTTC. Translated: CASSQERLAGSETQYF.

This clonotype was seen more than once but under ten times. The rearrangement uses TRBV6-2 or TRBV6-3 and TRBJ2-7; TRBD1 might be the D (6 bases). This CDR3 spans 14 amino acids. The V end lost 5 bases, the J end lost 3 bases, and 14 bases lay between the germline ends. Germline V CDR1 and CDR2: MNHEY, SVGEGT. The CDR3 loop reads CASSPQGRNYEQYF. Written as DNA, the CDR3 is TGTGCCAGCAGTCCACAGGGTCGGAACTACGAGCAGTACTTC.

This clonotype has only a few counts. The CDR3 nucleotides are TGCGCCAGCAGCCCTGTGGCCCTAGATACGCAGTATTTT. This gives the protein CASSPVALDTQYF. The chain joins TRBV5-1 to TRBJ2-3; D unclear. CDR1 is SGHRS and CDR2 is YFSETQ in the germline V gene. V dropped 4 bases and J dropped 5 bases, with 11 bases sitting between them. There are 13 residues in the CDR3.

The V gene is TRBV4-1, the J gene TRBJ2-1, with 11 positions matching TRBD1. Germline CDR1 reads MGHRA; CDR2 reads YSYEKL. Trimming at V came to 4 bases and at J to 7 bases, leaving 6 bases not matched to a gene. The CDR3 extends over 15 amino acids. The DNA of the CDR3 is TGCGCCAGCAGCCCATCCGGACAGGGGGCAAATGAGCAGTTCTTC. Encoded protein: CASSPSGQGANEQFF.

V usage is TRBV29-1 and J usage is TRBJ2-5; D is possibly TRBD1 (5 bases). The CDR3 runs 16 residues. The V end was cut by 0 bases, the J end by 7 bases, with 21 bases between. Germline V gene data show CDR1 as SQVTM and CDR2 as ANQGSEA. CDR3 protein: CSVEDADRSFRWTQYF. In DNA form, the CDR3 reads TGCAGCGTTGAAGACGCCGACAGATCCTTTAGGTGGACCCAGTACTTC.

V is TRBV7-9 and J is TRBJ2-2; D gene uncertain. Germline CDR1 SEHNR, CDR2 FQNEAQ (reference sequence). The CDR3 consists of 13 residues. V lost 6 bases and J 4 bases, leaving 9 bases between the germline ends. This CDR3 reads CASSHSSTGELFF. Here the CDR3 DNA reads TGTGCCAGCAGTCATAGCAGCACCGGGGAGCTGTTTTTT.

The sample holds many counts of this clonotype. The genes are TRBV29-1 and TRBJ2-7; TRBD1 matches 9 bases. This CDR3 region has 14 residues. Germline CDR1 is SQVTM and CDR2 is ANQGSEA. The ends lost 0 bases at V and 2 bases at J; junction bases unmatched: 2. DNA of the CDR3: TGCAGCGTTGAAGAGGGACAGGGCCCCTACGAGCAGTACTTC. Residues: CSVEEGQGPYEQYF.

This rearrangement joins TRBV20-1 to TRBJ1-1; 7 nucleotides match TRBD1. The CDR3 length is 11 residues. The germline V gene encodes CDR1 DFQATT and CDR2 SNEGSKA (reference sequence). The ends lost 7 bases at V and 4 bases at J; junction bases unmatched: 3. This CDR3 reads CSGRDSTEAFF. In DNA form, the CDR3 reads TGCAGTGGAAGGGACAGCACTGAAGCTTTCTTT.

V gene TRBV18 combines with J gene TRBJ2-7; possibly TRBD1 for D (6 bases). Germline CDR1 is KGHSH and CDR2 is LQKENI. With 3 bases removed from V and 3 bases from J, the gap between germline ends came to 18 bases. The CDR3 spans 16 residues. CDR3 in amino acids: CASSPRGFSANYEQYF. The CDR3 DNA reads TGTGCCAGCTCACCCAGGGGTTTTAGCGCCAACTACGAGCAGTACTTC.

This clonotype was counted only a few times. The genes are TRBV11-2 and TRBJ2-7; D is undetermined. The CDR3 has 15 residues. Looked up from germline, CDR1 is SGHAT and CDR2 is FQNNGV. V gave up 1 base and J gave up 2 bases, with 12 bases separating them. CDR3 DNA sequence: TGTGCCAGCAGCTTAGGGCCAGGCGCACCCTACGAGCAGTACTTC. Translation gives CASSLGPGAPYEQYF. Combining the CDR3 with reference TRBV11-2 and TRBJ2-7 gives the whole variable domain EAGVAQSPRYKIIEKRQSVAFWCNPISGHATLYWYQQILGQGPKLLIQFQNNGVVDDSQLPKDRFSAERLKGVDSTLKIQPAKLEDSAVYLCASSLGPGAPYEQYFGPGTRLTVT.

This clonotype has at least ten counts. The chain uses TRBV5-1 and TRBJ1-1; unclear D gene. V lost 1 base and J lost 4, with 20 bases in between. CDR3 size: 17 residues. In germline, CDR1 is SGHRS, CDR2 YFSETQ. In nucleotides, the CDR3 is TGCGCCAGCAGCTTGAGTCTTCGGTCTGCGCGGCCCACTGAAGCTTTCTTT. Its protein product is CASSLSLRSARPTEAFF.

The chain has TRBV29-1 and TRBJ2-1; TRBD1 matches at 11 bases. The germline gives CDR1 SQVTM, CDR2 ANQGSEA. V lost 5 bases, J lost 6 bases, and 15 bases stayed unmatched. This CDR3 has 17 residues. The CDR3 here is CSVSLVHTGTGGNEQFF. CDR3 nucleotide sequence: TGCAGCGTTTCCTTAGTACACACCGGGACAGGGGGCAATGAGCAGTTCTTC.